The clone carrying this TCR beta chain appeared once. Antigen unknown. The Oncomine TCR Beta short-read assay generated sequence data from the DNA of cultured CD4+ T cells. TCRdb recomputed calls from the PCR reads with MiXCR, one row per CDR3 protein. The sample lists around 21,000 distinct CDR3 sequences, 55% to 70% occurring once. The entry originates in a study of vaccination and CD4 T cells after COVID-19. About the study: Overlapping SARS-CoV-2, HCoV-NL63, HCoV-OC43 and HCoV-229E spike peptides stimulated the cells.

As to treatment: roughly ten-day PBMC culture with coronavirus spike peptide pools or control peptides (ViraFEST assay). Positive PCR results dated from March to December 2020, before the US Alpha, Beta and Delta variants. Trimming shortened V by 4 bases and J by 10 bases, and 11 bases separated the two germline ends. CDR1 MNHEY and CDR2 SMNVEV come from the germline V gene (reference sequence). The CDR3 spans 12 residues. This TCR was recovered from a human donor who had recovered from COVID-19. The source was CD4+ T cells from blood, cultured in vitro, collected after SARS-CoV-2 vaccination. This sequence joins TRBV27 and TRBJ2-1; D perhaps matches TRBD1 (6 bases). The CDR3 coding sequence is TGTGCCAGCAGTTCAGGGGTATGGGAGCAGTTCTTC. It translates to CASSSGVWEQFF.